These 5 T cell receptor beta chains were all obtained from the same sample, sequenced in a study of brain metastases from non-small cell lung cancer. Only in-frame clones appear in the TCRdb table, and some are missing; sequencing was by immunoSEQ multiplex PCR. The sample shows around 2,000 clones, 90% to 95% of them seen only once. The material sequenced was primary lung tumor tissue. All receptors derive from a donor at least 40 years old with non-small cell lung cancer.

The table lists this clone with a few counts. V and J are TRBV19 and TRBJ2-1; 9 nucleotides match TRBD2. With 6 bases clipped from V and 7 bases from J, the junction kept 10 bases outside the gene matches. CDR3 length: 15 amino acids. Germline CDR1 is LNHDA and CDR2 is SQIVND (reference sequence). The CDR3 sequence is CASRPLAGGLNEQFF. For the CDR3, the DNA is TGTGCCAGTAGGCCTCTGGCGGGGGGGCTTAATGAGCAGTTCTTC.

This rearrangement joins TRBV3-1 (or the pseudogene TRBV3-2) to TRBJ2-7; 14 nucleotides line up with TRBD2. CDR1 is LGHDT and CDR2 is YNNKEL in the germline V gene (reference sequence). The length of the CDR3 is 15 residues. Germline trimming cut 4 bases from V and 6 bases from J; bases unmatched to any gene: 5. CDR3 residues: CASSPTSGGAGEQYF. In DNA form, the CDR3 reads TGTGCCAGCAGCCCGACTAGCGGGGGGGCCGGCGAGCAGTACTTC.

The rearrangement uses TRBV19 and TRBJ2-2, with TRBD2 matching over 10 bases. With V trimmed by 11 bases and J by 4 bases, 4 bases remained unmatched. This CDR3 has 13 amino acids. Per the germline V gene, CDR1 is LNHDA and CDR2 is SQIVND (reference sequence). The CDR3: CALAGATTGELFF. Here the CDR3 DNA reads TGTGCCCTAGCGGGGGCTACCACCGGGGAGCTGTTTTTT.

DNA of the CDR3: TGTGCCAGCAGCAAGGACAGTGCGGTGGCCGTAGCTTTCTTT. Protein sequence: CASSKDSAVAVAFF. The chain is built from TRBV6-5 and TRBJ1-1, with D possibly matching TRBD1 (6 bases). The CDR3 is made up of 14 amino acids. V lost 6 bases and J 10 bases, leaving 21 bases between the germline ends. Germline-derived CDR1 and CDR2 are MNHEY and SVGAGI.

This chain joins TRBV9 and TRBJ2-1, with D possibly being TRBD1 or TRBD2 (5 bases each). Germline-derived CDR1 and CDR2 are SGDLS and YYNGEE. Trimming removed 0 bases at V and 0 bases at J, with 25 bases between. The CDR3 has 21 amino acids. The CDR3: CASSVAADSWGLPNSYNEQFF. The CDR3 coding sequence is TGTGCCAGCAGCGTAGCTGCGGACTCTTGGGGCCTTCCAAACTCCTACAATGAGCAGTTCTTC. The whole variable domain, remainder taken from reference TRBV9 and TRBJ2-1, is DSGVTQTPKHLITATGQRVTLRCSPRSGDLSVYWYQQSLDQGLQFLIQYYNGEERAKGNILERFSAQQFPDLHSELNLSSLELGDSALYFCASSVAADSWGLPNSYNEQFFGPGTRLTVL.